What follows is one TCR beta chain and its context. Its antigen is not yet known. No qualities accompany the bases; no much larger clone lies one base away. CDR1 GTSNPN and CDR2 SVGIG were looked up in the germline V gene (reference sequence). Taken from cysteine to phenylalanine, the CDR3 has 14 residues. Only the CDR3 part of the read is kept: 42 bases, read in frame from the first base. At the junction V is shortened by 2 bases and J by 8 bases, with 18 bases in between. The sample belongs to a study of T cell changes during pregnancy in multiple sclerosis (dated by TCRdb to about 2019). Describing the broader study: In women with multiple sclerosis, the researchers looked at how the T cell repertoire shifted as pregnancy progressed.

Library creation used the immunoSEQ multiplex PCR assay. TCRdb holds this immuneACCESS table with in-frame rearrangements only. Some clones are missing; in checked studies, unresolved V genes explain under half, and the rest has no known cause. The sample yields around 99,000 clones; approximately 92% were counted once. Roughly 3% of the sample is taken by the ten largest. This sequence uses TRBV30 and TRBJ1-1; too little of a D gene remains to name it. This receptor was identified in a female donor with multiple sclerosis, enrolled in a pregnancy study. Sequencing was performed on peripheral blood, taken in the first trimester of pregnancy. The CDR3 protein is CAWSIQFLSGEAFF. The nucleotide sequence reads as follows: TGTGCCTGGAGTATACAGTTTCTTAGCGGAGAAGCTTTCTTT.